This entry lists 6 T cell receptor beta chains sequenced from one sample in a study of OX40 agonist ivuxolimab in advanced cancers. Sequencing used immunoSEQ multiplex PCR; TCRdb keeps in-frame clones, though not all of them. The data contain about 65,000 clones, roughly 90% of them singletons. The sequencing used CD4+ or CD8+ T cells sorted from blood, collected in a trial of the OX40 agonist ivuxolimab. The receptors derive from an adult with an advanced solid tumor such as melanoma, head and neck, liver or kidney cancer.

In DNA, the CDR3 is TGCGCCAGCAGCTTGGGTCCAGGTGAGCGCACTGAAGCTTTCTTT. Amino acids: CASSLGPGERTEAFF. The rearrangement links TRBV5-1 to TRBJ1-1, with unresolved D. From germline, CDR1 is SGHRS and CDR2 YFSETQ. Trimming removed 0 bases at V and 4 bases at J, with 13 bases between. The CDR3 runs to 15 residues.

J is TRBJ2-7 and V is TRBV6-1, with D perhaps matching TRBD2 (6 bases). V was pared by 7 bases and J by 0 bases, with 16 bases between. Per germline, CDR1 MNHNS and CDR2 SASEGT. The CDR3 loop spans 15 amino acids. CDR3 sequence (DNA): TGTGCCAGCAACCCTTTAGCGGCGGGCTCCTACGAGCAGTACTTC. It is translated as CASNPLAAGSYEQYF.

This clone was seen a few times. The gene calls are TRBV2 and TRBJ1-1; 10 bases align to TRBD1. Germline V gene sequence: CDR1 SNHLY, CDR2 FYNNEI. The V gene end was trimmed by 6 bases and the J gene end by 3 bases; junction bases not matched to a gene: 16. CDR3 size: 18 residues. The CDR3 sequence: CASRTGGNRASWDTEAFF. DNA for the CDR3: TGTGCCAGCAGGACAGGGGGCAATAGGGCTTCATGGGACACTGAAGCTTTCTTT.

V is TRBV10-1 and J is TRBJ2-3; 12 bases are a match to TRBD2. V lost 4 bases and J lost 3; bases outside the gene matches: 2. CDR1 is WNHNN and CDR2 is SYGVQD in the germline V gene (reference sequence). The CDR3 consists of 15 residues. The CDR3 loop is CASSVGLAGTDTQYF. The CDR3 region has the DNA TGCGCCAGCAGTGTGGGACTAGCGGGTACAGATACGCAGTATTTT.

J is TRBJ2-1 and V is TRBV10-1, with D tentatively TRBD1 or TRBD2 (5 bases each). The CDR3 length is 12 residues. Germline CDR1 and CDR2: WNHNN and SYGVQD (reference sequence). The V gene lost 0 bases and the J gene lost 12 bases, with 9 bases spanning the gap. CDR3 sequence reads: CASSESGRGQFF. CDR3 bases: TGCGCCAGCAGTGAGTCGGGACGGGGGCAGTTCTTC.

The chain links TRBV7-8 to TRBJ2-1; D may be TRBD1 or TRBD2 (5 bases each). Germline V lookup: CDR1 SGHVS, CDR2 FQNEAQ. There are 14 residues in the CDR3. Trimming stripped 3 bases from V and 5 bases from J, with 11 bases between. DNA of the CDR3: TGTGCCAGCAGCTTCTTGAGGGGAGACAATGAGCAGTTCTTC. It encodes CASSFLRGDNEQFF.